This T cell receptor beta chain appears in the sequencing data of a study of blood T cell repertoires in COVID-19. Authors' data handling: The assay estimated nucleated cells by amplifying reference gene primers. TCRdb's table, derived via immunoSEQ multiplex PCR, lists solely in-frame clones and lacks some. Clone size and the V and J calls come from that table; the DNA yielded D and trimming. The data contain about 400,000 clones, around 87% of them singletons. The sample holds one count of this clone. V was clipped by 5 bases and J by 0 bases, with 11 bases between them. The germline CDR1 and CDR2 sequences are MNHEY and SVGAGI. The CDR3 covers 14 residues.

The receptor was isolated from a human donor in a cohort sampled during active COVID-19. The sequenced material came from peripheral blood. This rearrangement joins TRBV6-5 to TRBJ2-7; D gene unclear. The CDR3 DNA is TGTGCCAGCAGTCAGCGAGCTAGCTCCTACGAGCAGTACTTC. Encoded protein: CASSQRASSYEQYF.